This T cell receptor beta chain was retrieved from a study of T cells after yellow fever vaccination. Overall study context: For low cell numbers, libraries were made with SMART-Seq v4 Ultra Low Input.

This CDR3 is 16 amino acids long. Unmatched junction bases numbered 2, after V lost 1 base and J lost 0 bases. Per the germline V gene, CDR1 is SGHVS and CDR2 is FNYEAQ. Template-switching 5'RACE yielded the TCR cDNA; a universal primer site and UMIs were added in the process. TCRdb called the 5' RACE reads again in MiXCR, with one record for every CDR3 protein. Counted here are more than 250,000 distinct CDR3 sequences, roughly 6.8% occurring once; the ten biggest clones make up around 17%. There are a few counts of this clonotype. Antigen unknown. Findings and caveats of the study: Booster sampling recovered most clones from primary vaccination (nearly 98% CD4, approximately 88% CD8). Peaking faster, on day 5 versus 15, the secondary response was nonetheless weaker.

Here the sequenced sample was PBMCs, taken roughly 47 days after the first yellow fever vaccination. The V gene is TRBV7-6, the J gene TRBJ2-5; 10 bases match TRBD1. The TCR sequence derives from a man aged 18 to 30 who received the YFV17D yellow fever vaccine. In DNA form, the CDR3 reads TGTGCCAGCAGCTTAGGGGGGACAGGGGACCAAGAGACCCAGTACTTC. It yields the protein CASSLGGTGDQETQYF.